The 16 T cell receptor beta chains below were found in one sample sequenced in a study of shared clonotypes between healthy human individuals. This table comes from immunoSEQ multiplex PCR, and its TCRdb copy is limited to in-frame clones, with some not included. The top ten clones hold about 0.057% of a sample with approximately 500,000 clones, less than 96% of them seen once. The sequencing sample was made of naive CD4+ T cells sorted from blood. The subset is: CD45RA+ positively selected. The receptors here all came from a woman in her 30s in good health.

The chain links TRBV11-1 to TRBJ2-7; tentatively, D is TRBD2 (5 bases). Trimming left V 3 bases short and J 3 bases short, with 15 bases between. The CDR3 loop spans 15 amino acids. Germline assignment: CDR1 SGHAT and CDR2 FQDESV (reference sequence). This chain's CDR3 is CASSFRGNRGYEQYF. The CDR3 region has the DNA TGTGCCAGCAGCTTTCGGGGTAACCGGGGCTACGAGCAGTACTTC.

This chain uses TRBV5-1 with TRBJ2-3; TRBD2 agrees at 9 bases. CDR3 length: 16 residues. Trimming took 0 bases from V and 4 from J; bases not matched to a gene: 6. Germline-derived CDR1 and CDR2 are SGHRS and YFSETQ. CDR3 loop: CASSLVSGRGADTQYF. In DNA, the CDR3 is TGCGCCAGCAGCTTGGTTAGCGGGAGAGGTGCAGATACGCAGTATTTT.

The chain links TRBV4-1 to TRBJ2-6, with D unresolved. There are 16 residues in the CDR3. V lost 3 bases, J lost 0 bases, and 9 bases lay in between. Germline V gene lookup returns CDR1 MGHRA and CDR2 YSYEKL. This CDR3 is CASSQGRVSGANVLTF. DNA for the CDR3: TGCGCCAGCAGCCAGGGTCGTGTCTCTGGGGCCAACGTCCTGACTTTC.

With regard to this clone: The DNA is left out, because the CDR3 cannot be placed on it with certainty; the CDR3 is given as TCRdb lists it. The chain carries TRBV18 and TRBJ2-7. The CDR3 extends over 20 residues, inclusive of both ends. Germline V gene lookup returns CDR1 KGHSH and CDR2 LQKENI. CDR3 residues: CASDTAGDEQYFLSSYEQYF.

Only one count was recorded for this clone. The V call is TRBV5-1, the J call TRBJ1-1; unclear D gene. CDR1 is SGHRS, CDR2 YFSETQ, per germline. This CDR3 contains 14 residues. The germline V and J ends were trimmed by 0 bases and 1 base, with 7 bases remaining between them. CDR3 in amino acids: CASSLEGPNTEAFF. CDR3 nucleotide sequence: TGCGCCAGCAGCTTGGAAGGGCCGAACACTGAAGCTTTCTTT.

The gene calls are TRBV28 and TRBJ2-5; D gene uncertain. Deletions cut 3 bases from V and 1 base from J, with 9 bases between. This CDR3 region has 14 residues. Germline V gene lookup returns CDR1 MDHEN and CDR2 SYDVKM. DNA of the CDR3: TGTGCCAGCAGTTTTTCAGGTTTCCAAGAGACCCAGTACTTC. Translated, it gives CASSFSGFQETQYF.

The chain employs TRBV10-3 and TRBJ1-5; 7 positions match TRBD1. J gave up 7 bases and V 2 bases, and 5 bases lay outside the gene matches. Germline-derived CDR1 and CDR2 are ENHRY and SYGVKD. The CDR3 is 14 amino acids. The CDR3 bases are TGTGCCATCAGTGAGCAGGGGGTCGACCAGCCCCAGCATTTT. Protein: CAISEQGVDQPQHF.

The V gene is TRBV2, the J gene TRBJ2-7; perhaps TRBD1 as D (6 bases). The V end lost 4 bases, the J end lost 3 bases, and 13 bases lay between the germline ends. CDR3 length: 14 amino acids. Germline CDR1 and CDR2: SNHLY and FYNNEI. The CDR3 loop reads CASSARQGHYEQYF. CDR3 sequence (DNA): TGTGCCAGCAGTGCTAGGCAGGGACACTACGAGCAGTACTTC.

The genes are TRBV2 and TRBJ1-2, with D unclear. Germline CDR1 reads SNHLY; CDR2 reads FYNNEI. The CDR3 extends over 9 amino acids. V was trimmed by 6 bases and J by 6 bases, leaving 2 bases between them. CDR3 sequence reads: CASRNGYTF. In DNA form, the CDR3 reads TGTGCCAGCAGGAATGGCTACACCTTC. Drawing the rest from reference TRBV2 and TRBJ1-2, the complete variable domain is EPEVTQTPSHQVTQMGQEVILRCVPISNHLYFYWYRQILGQKVEFLVSFYNNEISEKSEIFDDQFSVERPDGSNFTLKIRSTKLEDSAMYFCASRNGYTFGSGTRLTVV.

The chain employs TRBV28 and TRBJ2-1, with unresolved D. This CDR3 contains 14 residues. The V and J ends lost 7 bases and 6 bases respectively, with 16 bases between them. Germline-derived CDR1 and CDR2 are MDHEN and SYDVKM. The CDR3 loop reads CASIREDMANEQFF. CDR3 DNA: TGTGCCAGCATTCGTGAGGATATGGCCAATGAGCAGTTCTTC.

This rearrangement joins TRBV10-2 to TRBJ1-2, with 7 positions matching TRBD1. Germline CDR1 is WSHSY and CDR2 is SAAADI. V was clipped by 9 bases and J by 8 bases; unmatched bases: 15. CDR3 length: 14 residues. CDR3: CASAKGQFPGGYTF. CDR3 coding DNA: TGCGCCAGTGCTAAGGGACAGTTCCCTGGGGGCTACACCTTC.

J is TRBJ1-5 and V is TRBV27, with D unresolved. This CDR3 has 15 residues. Germline CDR1 reads MNHEY; CDR2 reads SMNVEV (reference sequence). With 6 bases removed from V and 3 bases from J, the gap between germline ends came to 15 bases. CDR3 bases: TGTGCCAGCAGGGAGGCAGGTACCCTCAATCAGCCCCAGCATTTT. This encodes CASREAGTLNQPQHF.

A single count supports this clone. The chain recombines TRBV19 with TRBJ1-2; 7 bases agree with TRBD1. V dropped 6 bases and J dropped 4; count of bases not matched to a gene: 14. Per germline, CDR1 LNHDA and CDR2 SQIVND (reference sequence). This CDR3 has 16 amino acids. As DNA, the CDR3 is TGTGCCAGTAGGCCATCCTCAGGGGGTGCCGGCTATGGCTACACCTTC. As protein: CASRPSSGGAGYGYTF.

This rearrangement joins TRBV28 to TRBJ1-4; D gene uncertain. Germline assignment: CDR1 MDHEN and CDR2 SYDVKM. CDR3 size: 17 residues. Trimming stripped 3 bases from V and 5 bases from J, with 19 bases between. The CDR3, as DNA: TGTGCCAGCAGTTTCTCAGGCGTCACGCAAGGAAATGAAAAACTGTTTTTT. Its protein is CASSFSGVTQGNEKLFF.

The rearrangement joins TRBV5-8 to TRBJ1-2; 7 positions match TRBD1. Germline CDR1 reads SGHTS; CDR2 reads YDEGEE. CDR3 length: 16 residues. V trimming: 0 bases; J trimming: 0 bases; junction bases outside the gene matches: 5. The CDR3 region is CASSLDGTESNYGYTF. The CDR3, as DNA: TGTGCCAGCAGCTTGGATGGGACAGAGTCTAACTATGGCTACACCTTC.

CDR3 region: CATPDPGVSYEQYF. CDR3 nucleotides: TGTGCCACCCCCGACCCCGGCGTGTCCTACGAGCAGTACTTC. V usage is TRBV19 and J usage is TRBJ2-7; D remains unclear. V lost 10 bases to trimming and J lost 1 base, with 17 bases between them. The CDR3 totals 14 residues. Germline V gives CDR1 LNHDA, CDR2 SQIVND (reference sequence).